These T cell receptor beta chains were read from a single sample in a study of CD8 T cells in ankylosing spondylitis. TCRdb fed the 5' RACE reads into MiXCR, producing one record per CDR3 protein. Of some 220,000 distinct CDR3 sequences in the sample, 7.3% were seen once. The sample was blood, either unsorted or a sorted T cell fraction (not recorded which). These receptor sequences come from a male donor with ankylosing spondylitis. The CDR3 runs from the conserved cysteine through the conserved F or W. D genes are given only for firm matches. Only some rows state a clone size, as once, few, many or a class for expanded clones.

d_call	v_call	clone_size	j_call	cdr3_aa	cdr3_nt
NA	TRBV7-2	few	TRBJ2-7	CASSEGGRIYEQYF	TGTGCCAGCAGCGAAGGAGGCAGGATCTACGAGCAGTACTTC
NA	TRBV7-9	few	TRBJ1-1	CASSLGVGAFF	TGTGCCAGCAGCTTAGGGGTGGGGGCTTTCTTT
TRBD2	TRBV12-3/TRBV12-4	many	TRBJ2-2	CASSLRLAGNTGELFF	TGTGCCAGCAGTTTACGGCTAGCGGGGAACACCGGGGAGCTGTTTTTT
NA	TRBV28	many	TRBJ1-5	CASSLTGDWDQPQHF	TGTGCCAGCAGTTTGACGGGGGATTGGGATCAGCCCCAGCATTTT
TRBD2	TRBV7-9	many	TRBJ2-1	CASSTGGTVGEQFF	TGTGCCAGCAGCACCGGGGGGACCGTAGGTGAGCAGTTCTTC
TRBD2	TRBV4-2	few	TRBJ2-5	CASSHSRREGRVRQTQYF	TGTGCCAGCAGCCACTCCCGGCGGGAGGGCCGGGTTCGGCAGACCCAGTACTTC
NA	TRBV6-2/TRBV6-3	many	TRBJ2-7	CASHGSRNEQYF	TGTGCCAGTCACGGGTCCAGAAACGAGCAGTACTTC
NA	TRBV7-9	many	TRBJ2-5	CASSFQGQETQYF	TGTGCCAGCAGCTTTCAAGGGCAAGAGACCCAGTACTTC
TRBD1	TRBV3-1	many	TRBJ1-1	CASSQNGQGLNTEAFF	TGTGCCAGCAGCCAAAACGGACAGGGGTTGAACACTGAAGCTTTCTTT
TRBD1	TRBV7-9	many	TRBJ2-5	CASSSRGQGQETQYF	TGTGCCAGCAGCTCGAGGGGACAGGGGCAAGAGACCCAGTACTTC
NA	TRBV27	many	TRBJ1-2	CASKTYMTDLNYGYTF	TGTGCCAGCAAAACCTATATGACAGATCTTAACTATGGCTACACCTTC
NA	TRBV20-1	NA	TRBJ2-7	CSAPGKFYEQYF	TGCAGTGCGCCGGGGAAGTTCTACGAGCAGTACTTC
TRBD2	TRBV10-2	many	TRBJ2-7	CASKGAGPYYEQYF	TGCGCCAGCAAGGGAGCGGGACCGTACTACGAGCAGTACTTC
TRBD1	TRBV27	many	TRBJ1-6	CASSLQQGISPLHF	TGTGCCAGCAGTTTACAACAGGGGATTTCACCCCTCCACTTT
TRBD2	TRBV9	many	TRBJ2-3	CASSPQAGVADTQYF	TGTGCCAGCAGCCCGCAGGCGGGGGTGGCAGATACGCAGTATTTT
NA	TRBV23-1	few	TRBJ2-5	CAIKIRGRDLRETQYF	TGCGCCATAAAGATCCGGGGGCGCGATCTAAGAGAGACCCAGTACTTC